Below are 25 T cell receptor beta chains sequenced from a single sample in a study of CXCR3-negative and CXCR3-positive naive CD8 T cells. The libraries of TRB cDNA were constructed through 5' RACE using UMI labels. TCRdb reprocessed the 5' RACE reads, keeping one entry per CDR3 protein, no DNA. The sample data list roughly 130,000 distinct CDR3 sequences. General observations from the study: Naive CXCR3-positive cells had TRB CDR3s more hydrophobic than those of CXCR3-negative naive cells.

Antigen specificity for these receptors is unknown. Sequencing used naive CXCR3+ CD8+ T cells from blood. Subset here: CD45RO-CCR7+CD27+CD95- naive CD8+ T cells expressing CXCR3 (TNR3+). The source is a human donor in good health. Some clones in this sample may be carry-over from other donors' samples.

The chain employs TRBV6-1 and TRBJ2-1; TCRdb returns TRBD1, unconfirmable since there is no DNA. Germline V CDR1 and CDR2: MNHNS, SASEGT. This CDR3 has 14 residues. This CDR3 reads CASSERGTGNEQFF.

The genes are TRBV29-1 and TRBJ1-4. Germline values: CDR1 SQVTM, CDR2 ANQGSEA. CDR3 length equals 12 residues. The CDR3 is CSVRPTNEKLFF.

The chain uses TRBV11-2 and TRBJ2-7; TCRdb gives TRBD1 as the D gene, but with no DNA this cannot be confirmed. Germline V lookup: CDR1 SGHAT, CDR2 FQNNGV. This CDR3 is 13 amino acids long. The CDR3 loop reads CASSSTGGYEQYF.

V is TRBV12-3 or TRBV12-4 and J is TRBJ2-3. The CDR3 consists of 15 residues. CDR3: CASSLGLAGFDTQYF.

The V gene is TRBV2, the J gene TRBJ2-1; TCRdb's assignment of TRBD1 cannot be checked, as there is no DNA. The germline V gene encodes CDR1 SNHLY and CDR2 FYNNEI. The CDR3 consists of 13 residues. The CDR3 is CASSDNRGNEQFF. The full variable domain, in which reference TRBV2 and TRBJ2-1 provide the parts outside the CDR3, is EPEVTQTPSHQVTQMGQEVILRCVPISNHLYFYWYRQILGQKVEFLVSFYNNEISEKSEIFDDQFSVERPDGSNFTLKIRSTKLEDSAMYFCASSDNRGNEQFFGPGTRLTVL.

V gene TRBV29-1 combines with J gene TRBJ2-7; TCRdb's D call, TRBD2, is unchecked because there is no DNA. The germline gives CDR1 SQVTM, CDR2 ANQGSEA. The CDR3 is 16 residues long. The CDR3 reads CSVQGTSGDISYEQYF.

The rearrangement joins TRBV9 to TRBJ1-1. Germline-derived CDR1 and CDR2 are SGDLS and YYNGEE. The CDR3 has 14 residues. CDR3 residues: CASSVEGGGTEAFF. Filled out from reference TRBV9 and TRBJ1-1, the complete variable domain reads DSGVTQTPKHLITATGQRVTLRCSPRSGDLSVYWYQQSLDQGLQFLIQYYNGEERAKGNILERFSAQQFPDLHSELNLSSLELGDSALYFCASSVEGGGTEAFFGQGTRLTVV.

This chain joins TRBV12-3 or TRBV12-4 and TRBJ2-1. CDR3 length: 11 residues. CDR3 protein: CASSFMAEQDF.

The chain is built from TRBV27 and TRBJ2-1; TCRdb lists TRBD1, though no DNA is available to test this call. Germline V lookup: CDR1 MNHEY, CDR2 SMNVEV (reference sequence). This CDR3 contains 14 residues. The CDR3 region is CASSLSPPNNEQFF.

The chain recombines TRBV13 with TRBJ1-2. CDR1 and CDR2 from the germline V gene are PRHDT and FYEKMQ (reference sequence). This CDR3 has 15 amino acids. The CDR3 spells CASSGGAGETPGYTF. Drawing the rest from reference TRBV13 and TRBJ1-2, the complete variable domain is AAGVIQSPRHLIKEKRETATLKCYPIPRHDTVYWYQQGPGQDPQFLISFYEKMQSDKGSIPDRFSAQQFSDYHSELNMSSLELGDSALYFCASSGGAGETPGYTFGSGTRLTVV.

This sequence joins TRBV10-2 and TRBJ1-1; TCRdb designates TRBD1, a call that cannot be tested without DNA. The CDR3 consists of 15 residues. CDR1 is WSHSY and CDR2 is SAAADI in the germline V gene. The CDR3: CASTGTGSANTEAFF.

The rearrangement links TRBV20-1 to TRBJ2-7; TCRdb lists TRBD2, though no DNA is available to test this call. This CDR3 contains 15 residues. The germline gives CDR1 DFQATT, CDR2 SNEGSKA (reference sequence). The CDR3 loop reads CSAQALAGAPYEQYF.

The chain is built from TRBV11-2 and TRBJ2-2. Per germline, CDR1 SGHAT and CDR2 FQNNGV. CDR3 length: 11 residues. This chain's CDR3 is CASSRSGELFF.

The chain is built from TRBV29-1 and TRBJ2-2; TCRdb indicates TRBD2, and absent DNA this call remains unverified. Looked up from germline, CDR1 is SQVTM and CDR2 is ANQGSEA. The CDR3 consists of 12 residues. The CDR3 sequence: CSVEGRVGELFF.

J is TRBJ2-2 and V is TRBV6-2 or TRBV6-3; the D call of TRBD1 rests on TCRdb alone, since no DNA is present to check it. There are 13 residues in the CDR3. The germline V gene has CDR1 MNHEY and CDR2 SVGEGT. CDR3 amino acids: CASSTRDTGELFF.

The genes are TRBV2 and TRBJ2-1. Germline CDR1 SNHLY, CDR2 FYNNEI. The CDR3 is made up of 14 amino acids. CDR3 sequence: CASSVDSSYNEQFF. Using reference TRBV2 and TRBJ2-1 for the parts outside the CDR3, the full variable domain is EPEVTQTPSHQVTQMGQEVILRCVPISNHLYFYWYRQILGQKVEFLVSFYNNEISEKSEIFDDQFSVERPDGSNFTLKIRSTKLEDSAMYFCASSVDSSYNEQFFGPGTRLTVL.

V usage is TRBV21-1 and J usage is TRBJ2-2; TCRdb indicates TRBD1, and absent DNA this call remains unverified. TRBV21-1 is shown as a pseudogene. The CDR3 is 15 amino acids. This chain's CDR3 is CASSREDRGAGELFF.

The chain links TRBV21-1 to TRBJ1-5; TCRdb designates TRBD1, a call that cannot be tested without DNA. TRBV21-1 is tagged as a pseudogene. This CDR3 contains 15 residues. The CDR3 reads CASSKCQGSNQPQHF.

This chain connects TRBV29-1 to TRBJ2-1; without DNA, the TCRdb call of TRBD2 cannot be checked. CDR3 length: 13 residues. The germline V gene has CDR1 SQVTM and CDR2 ANQGSEA. CDR3 residues: CSVSPGTRDEQFF.

The chain recombines TRBV7-9 with TRBJ2-7; TCRdb outputs TRBD2, but without DNA this stays unchecked. The V gene's germline CDR1 is SEHNR and CDR2 FQNEAQ (reference sequence). This CDR3 is built from 16 residues. The CDR3 loop reads CASSLGVRLEDDEQYF.

CDR3 amino acids: CASSQFREAVNYGYTF. The chain links TRBV14 to TRBJ1-2; the D gene TCRdb calls, TRBD1, cannot be checked with no DNA. The CDR3 covers 16 residues. Germline CDR1 is SGHDN and CDR2 is FVKESK.

This chain links TRBV14 with TRBJ1-1. CDR3 length: 15 amino acids. CDR1 and CDR2 (germline): SGHDN, FVKESK. The CDR3 sequence is CASSHTTPSDTEAFF.

The V gene is TRBV27, the J gene TRBJ2-3; the D call from TCRdb, TRBD2, cannot be confirmed without DNA. The CDR3 is 17 residues long. Germline-derived CDR1 and CDR2 are MNHEY and SMNVEV (reference sequence). Here the CDR3 reads CASSSGLAGRTTDTQYF.

The rearrangement uses TRBV24-1 and TRBJ2-7; no DNA is available, so the TRBD2 call from TCRdb remains unchecked. Looked up from germline, CDR1 is KGHDR and CDR2 is SFDVKD. The CDR3 runs 16 residues. The CDR3 loop is CATSEGLAPISYEQYF.

V gene TRBV18 combines with J gene TRBJ1-1; TCRdb lists TRBD1, though no DNA is available to test this call. CDR1 and CDR2 from the germline V gene are KGHSH and LQKENI. The CDR3 is 16 residues long. This CDR3 reads CASSPPWWGAGTEAFF.